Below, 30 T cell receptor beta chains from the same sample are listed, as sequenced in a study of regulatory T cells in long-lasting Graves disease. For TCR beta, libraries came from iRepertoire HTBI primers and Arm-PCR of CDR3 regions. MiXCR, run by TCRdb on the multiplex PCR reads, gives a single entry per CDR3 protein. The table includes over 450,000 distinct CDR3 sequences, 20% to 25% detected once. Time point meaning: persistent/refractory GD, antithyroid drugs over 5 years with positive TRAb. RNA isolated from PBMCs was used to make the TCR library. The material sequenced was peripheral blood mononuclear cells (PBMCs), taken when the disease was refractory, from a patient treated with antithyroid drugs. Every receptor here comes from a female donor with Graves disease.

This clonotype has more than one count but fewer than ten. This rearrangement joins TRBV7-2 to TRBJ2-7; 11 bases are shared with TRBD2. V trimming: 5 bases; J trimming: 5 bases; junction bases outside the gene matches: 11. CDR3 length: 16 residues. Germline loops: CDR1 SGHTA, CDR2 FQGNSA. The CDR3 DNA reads TGTGCCAGCAGCGGTCCACTAGCGGGAGAAACCCACGAGCAGTACTTC. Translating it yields CASSGPLAGETHEQYF.

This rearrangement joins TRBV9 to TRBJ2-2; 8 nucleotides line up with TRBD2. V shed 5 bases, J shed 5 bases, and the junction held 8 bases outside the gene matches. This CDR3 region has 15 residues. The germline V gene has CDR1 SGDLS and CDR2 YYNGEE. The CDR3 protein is CASRPAGDATGELFF. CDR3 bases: TGTGCCAGCAGACCAGCGGGAGACGCTACCGGGGAGCTGTTTTTT.

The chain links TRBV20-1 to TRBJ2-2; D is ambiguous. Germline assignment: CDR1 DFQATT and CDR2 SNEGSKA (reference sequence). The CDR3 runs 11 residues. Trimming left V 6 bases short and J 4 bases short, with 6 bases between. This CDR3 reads CSATTTGELFF. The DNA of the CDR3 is TGCAGTGCCACCACCACCGGGGAGCTGTTTTTT.

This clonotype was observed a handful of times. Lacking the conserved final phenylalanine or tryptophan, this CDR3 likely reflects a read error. CDR3 in DNA: TGTGCCAGCAGCCATCACACCGGGGAGCTGTTTTCT. This sequence encodes CASSHHTGELFS. The chain recombines TRBV7-3 with TRBJ2-2; D not resolved. This CDR3 region has 12 residues. Trimming shortened V by 5 bases and J by 3 bases, and 4 bases separated the two germline ends. The germline CDR1 and CDR2 sequences are SGHTA and FQGTGA.

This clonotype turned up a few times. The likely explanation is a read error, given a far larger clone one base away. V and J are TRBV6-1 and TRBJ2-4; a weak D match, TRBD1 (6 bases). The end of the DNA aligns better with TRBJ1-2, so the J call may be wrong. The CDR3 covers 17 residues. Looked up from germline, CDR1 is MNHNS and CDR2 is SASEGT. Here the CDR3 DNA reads TGTGCCAGCAGTGAACATCGATTGGACAGCGCTAACTGTGGCTACACCTTC. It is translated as CASSEHRLDSANCGYTF.

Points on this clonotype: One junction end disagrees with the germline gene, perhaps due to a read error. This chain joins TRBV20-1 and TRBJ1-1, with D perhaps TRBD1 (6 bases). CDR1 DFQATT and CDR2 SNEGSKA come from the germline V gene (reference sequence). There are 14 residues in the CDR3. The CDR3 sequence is CSARFTGIRTGAFF. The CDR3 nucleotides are TGCAGTGCTCGATTTACAGGGATTAGGACTGGAGCTTTCTTT.

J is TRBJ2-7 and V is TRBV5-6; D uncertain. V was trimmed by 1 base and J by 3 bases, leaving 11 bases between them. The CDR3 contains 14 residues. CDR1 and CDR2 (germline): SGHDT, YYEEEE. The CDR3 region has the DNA TGTGCCAGCAGCTTGTGGGCGGCGGACTACGAGCAGTACTTC. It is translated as CASSLWAADYEQYF.

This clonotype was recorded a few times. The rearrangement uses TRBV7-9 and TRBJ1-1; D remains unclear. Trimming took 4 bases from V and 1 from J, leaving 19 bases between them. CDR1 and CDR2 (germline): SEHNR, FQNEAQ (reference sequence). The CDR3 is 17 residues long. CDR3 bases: TGTGCCAGCAGCTCATTCGCGGGTGCAGGCTCGAACACTGAAGCTTTCTTT. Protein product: CASSSFAGAGSNTEAFF.

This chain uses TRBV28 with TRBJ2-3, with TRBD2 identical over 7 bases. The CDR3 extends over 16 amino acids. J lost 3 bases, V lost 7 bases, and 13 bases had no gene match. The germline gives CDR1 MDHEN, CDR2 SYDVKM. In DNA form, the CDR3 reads TGTGCCAGCACCCTAGAGGCGGGAGTGACGACAGATACGCAGTATTTT. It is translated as CASTLEAGVTTDTQYF.

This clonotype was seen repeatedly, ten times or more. CDR3 protein: CASSLRGPFSYGYTF. The CDR3 nucleotides are TGTGCCAGCAGTTTAAGGGGACCCTTCTCCTATGGCTACACCTTC. The chain joins TRBV27 to TRBJ1-2; a possible D gene is TRBD1 (5 bases). Per germline, CDR1 MNHEY and CDR2 SMNVEV (reference sequence). The V end lost 2 bases, the J end lost 4 bases, and 14 bases lay between the germline ends. The CDR3 loop spans 15 amino acids.

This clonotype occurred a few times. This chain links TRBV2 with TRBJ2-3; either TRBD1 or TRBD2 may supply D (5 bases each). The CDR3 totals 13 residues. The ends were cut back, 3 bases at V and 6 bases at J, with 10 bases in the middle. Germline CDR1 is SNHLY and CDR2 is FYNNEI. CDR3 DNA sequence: TGTGCCAGCAGTGAGGGGGTTCGGGATACGCAGTATTTT. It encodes CASSEGVRDTQYF.

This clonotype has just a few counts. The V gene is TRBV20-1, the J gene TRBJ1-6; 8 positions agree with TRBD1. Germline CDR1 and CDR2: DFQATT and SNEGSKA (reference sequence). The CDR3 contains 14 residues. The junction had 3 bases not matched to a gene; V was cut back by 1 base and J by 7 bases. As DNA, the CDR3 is TGCAGTGCTAGAGCACAGGGGGGGAATTCACCCCTCCACTTT. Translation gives CSARAQGGNSPLHF.

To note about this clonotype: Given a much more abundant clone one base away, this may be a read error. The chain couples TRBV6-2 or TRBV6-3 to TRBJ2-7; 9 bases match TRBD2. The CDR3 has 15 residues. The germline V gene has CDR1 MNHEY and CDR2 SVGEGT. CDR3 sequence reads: CASSEWGLAPYERYF. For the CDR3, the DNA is TGTGCCAGCAGTGAATGGGGACTAGCACCCTACGAGCGGTACTTC.

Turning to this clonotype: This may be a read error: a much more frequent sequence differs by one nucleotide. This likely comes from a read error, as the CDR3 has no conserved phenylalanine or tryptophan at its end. This chain's CDR3 is CASSFPVQPVQETQYS. In DNA form, the CDR3 reads TGTGCCAGCAGTTTTCCGGTCCAGCCTGTCCAAGAGACCCAGTACTCC. The gene calls are TRBV28 and TRBJ2-1; D call uncertain. Judging by the DNA end, TRBJ2-5 fits better; the J call may be wrong. The CDR3 is 16 amino acids. CDR1 is MDHEN and CDR2 is SYDVKM in the germline V gene.

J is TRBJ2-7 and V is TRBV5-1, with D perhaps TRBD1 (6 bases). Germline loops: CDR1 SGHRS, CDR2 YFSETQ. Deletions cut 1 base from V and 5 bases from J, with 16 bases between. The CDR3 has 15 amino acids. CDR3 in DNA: TGCGCCAGCAGCTTGAATAACCGGGACAACCACGAGCAGTACTTC. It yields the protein CASSLNNRDNHEQYF. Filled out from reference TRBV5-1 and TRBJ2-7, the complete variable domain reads KAGVTQTPRYLIKTRGQQVTLSCSPISGHRSVSWYQQTPGQGLQFLFEYFSETQRNKGNFPGRFSGRQFSNSRSEMNVSTLELGDSALYLCASSLNNRDNHEQYFGPGTRLTVT.

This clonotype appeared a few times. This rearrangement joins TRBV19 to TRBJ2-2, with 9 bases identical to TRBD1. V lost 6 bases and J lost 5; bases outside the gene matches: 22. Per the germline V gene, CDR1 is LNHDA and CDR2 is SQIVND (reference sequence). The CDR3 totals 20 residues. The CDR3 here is CASSPRNRGRDRLRTGELFF. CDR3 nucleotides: TGTGCCAGTAGCCCCCGGAACAGGGGGCGCGATAGGCTAAGAACCGGGGAGCTGTTTTTT.

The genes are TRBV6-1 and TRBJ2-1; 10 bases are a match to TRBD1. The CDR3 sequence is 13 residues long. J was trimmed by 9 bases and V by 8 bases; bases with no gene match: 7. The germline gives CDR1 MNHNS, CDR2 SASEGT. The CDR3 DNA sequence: TGTGCCAGCTGGGACAGGGGTGGCGGTGAGCAGTTCTTC. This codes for CASWDRGGGEQFF.

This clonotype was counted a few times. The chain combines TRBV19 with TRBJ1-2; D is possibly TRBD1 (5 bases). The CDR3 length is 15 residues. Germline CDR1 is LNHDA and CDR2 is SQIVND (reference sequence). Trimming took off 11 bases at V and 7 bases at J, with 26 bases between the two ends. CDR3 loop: CAGSYRGRRGGGYTF. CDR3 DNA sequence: TGTGCCGGTTCCTACCGGGGACGGCGGGGTGGTGGCTACACCTTC. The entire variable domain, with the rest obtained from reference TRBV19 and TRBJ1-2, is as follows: DGGITQSPKYLFRKEGQNVTLSCEQNLNHDAMYWYRQDPGQGLRLIYYSQIVNDFQKGDIAEGYSVSREKKESFPLTVTSAQKNPTAFYLCAGSYRGRRGGGYTFGSGTRLTVV.

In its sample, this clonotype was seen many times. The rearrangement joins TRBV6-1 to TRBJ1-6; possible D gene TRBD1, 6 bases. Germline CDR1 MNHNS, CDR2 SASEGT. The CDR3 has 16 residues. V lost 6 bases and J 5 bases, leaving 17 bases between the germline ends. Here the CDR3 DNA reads TGTGCCAGCAGCCCTAGACAGGCTGGGGATAATTCACCCCTCCACTTT. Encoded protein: CASSPRQAGDNSPLHF.

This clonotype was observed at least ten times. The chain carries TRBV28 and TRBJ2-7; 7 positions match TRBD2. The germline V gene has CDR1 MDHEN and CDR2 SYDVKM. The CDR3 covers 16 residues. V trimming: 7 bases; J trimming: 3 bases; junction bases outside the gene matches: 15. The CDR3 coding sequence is TGTGCCAGCAACCCTCTCTCTAGCGGAGGGTTCTACGAGCAGTACTTC. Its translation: CASNPLSSGGFYEQYF.

The CDR3 spells CASSPWTGSNIQYF. In DNA form, the CDR3 reads TGTGCCAGCAGCCCATGGACAGGGTCAAACATTCAGTACTTC. The rearrangement links TRBV7-3 to TRBJ2-4, with 8 bases aligning to TRBD1. CDR3 size: 14 residues. The germline gives CDR1 SGHTA, CDR2 FQGTGA. V shed 5 bases, J shed 6 bases, and the junction held 6 bases outside the gene matches.

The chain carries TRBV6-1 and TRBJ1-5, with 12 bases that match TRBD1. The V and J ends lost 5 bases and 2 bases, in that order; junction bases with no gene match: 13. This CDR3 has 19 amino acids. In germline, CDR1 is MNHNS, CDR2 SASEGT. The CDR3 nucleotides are TGTGCCAGCAGTCAACAACCGGGACAGGGGGCGGTTGGCAATCAGCCCCAGCATTTT. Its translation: CASSQQPGQGAVGNQPQHF.

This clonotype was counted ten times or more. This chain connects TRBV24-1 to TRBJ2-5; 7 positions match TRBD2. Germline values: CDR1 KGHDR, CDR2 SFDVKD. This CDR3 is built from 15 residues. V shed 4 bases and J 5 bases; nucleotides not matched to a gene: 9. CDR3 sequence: CATSEQSGGTETQYF. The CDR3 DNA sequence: TGTGCCACCAGTGAGCAATCGGGGGGAACGGAGACCCAGTACTTC.

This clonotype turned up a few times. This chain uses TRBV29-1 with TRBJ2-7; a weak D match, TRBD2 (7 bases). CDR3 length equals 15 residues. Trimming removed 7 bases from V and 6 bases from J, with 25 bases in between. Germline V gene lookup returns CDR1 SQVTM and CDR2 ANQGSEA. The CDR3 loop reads CSAAGEGGDYSEQYF. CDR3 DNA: TGCAGCGCTGCGGGGGAGGGGGGCGACTATAGCGAGCAGTACTTC.

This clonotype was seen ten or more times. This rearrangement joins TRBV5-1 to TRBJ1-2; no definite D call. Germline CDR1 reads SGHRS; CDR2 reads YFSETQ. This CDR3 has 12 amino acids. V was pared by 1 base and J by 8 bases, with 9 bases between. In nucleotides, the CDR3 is TGCGCCAGCAGCTTGACGGGTTGGGGCTACACCTTC. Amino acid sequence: CASSLTGWGYTF.

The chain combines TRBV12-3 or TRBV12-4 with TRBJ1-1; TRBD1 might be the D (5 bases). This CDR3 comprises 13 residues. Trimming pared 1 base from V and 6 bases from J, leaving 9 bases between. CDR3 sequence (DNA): TGTGCCAGCAGTTTAGGGGAAGGGGCTGAAGCTTTCTTT. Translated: CASSLGEGAEAFF.

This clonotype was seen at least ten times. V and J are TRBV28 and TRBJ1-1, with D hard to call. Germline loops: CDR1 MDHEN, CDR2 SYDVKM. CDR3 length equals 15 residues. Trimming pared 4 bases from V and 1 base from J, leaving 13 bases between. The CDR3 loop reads CASSSPLLTNTEAFF. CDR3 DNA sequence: TGTGCCAGCAGTTCCCCTCTCCTTACGAACACTGAAGCTTTCTTT.

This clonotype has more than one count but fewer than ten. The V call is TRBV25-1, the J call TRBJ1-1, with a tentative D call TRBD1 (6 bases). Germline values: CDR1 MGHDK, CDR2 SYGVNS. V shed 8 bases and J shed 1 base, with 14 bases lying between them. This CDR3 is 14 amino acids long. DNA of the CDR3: TGTGCCAGCGCCCCCCACAGGGAGAACACTGAAGCTTTCTTT. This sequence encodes CASAPHRENTEAFF.

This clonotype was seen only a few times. The chain's CDR3 is CASSAGLAGYYEQYF. CDR3 nucleotides: TGTGCCAGCAGCGCAGGACTAGCGGGGTACTACGAGCAGTACTTC. The V gene is TRBV9, the J gene TRBJ2-7, with 12 bases that match TRBD2. The CDR3 totals 15 residues. With V trimmed by 3 bases and J by 3 bases, 4 bases remained unmatched. CDR1 is SGDLS and CDR2 is YYNGEE in the germline V gene. The full variable domain, with the rest looked up from reference TRBV9 and TRBJ2-7, is DSGVTQTPKHLITATGQRVTLRCSPRSGDLSVYWYQQSLDQGLQFLIQYYNGEERAKGNILERFSAQQFPDLHSELNLSSLELGDSALYFCASSAGLAGYYEQYFGPGTRLTVT.

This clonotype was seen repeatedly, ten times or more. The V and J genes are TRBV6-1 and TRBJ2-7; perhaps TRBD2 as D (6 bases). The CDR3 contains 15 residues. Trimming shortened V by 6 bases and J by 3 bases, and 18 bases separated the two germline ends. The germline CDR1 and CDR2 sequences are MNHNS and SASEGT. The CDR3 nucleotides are TGTGCCAGCAGCTTGGATAGCGGTCCTCACTACGAGCAGTACTTC. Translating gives CASSLDSGPHYEQYF.